The 14 T cell receptor beta chains below come from one sample, sequenced in a study of metastatic and nonmetastatic thyroid tumors. The entire patient cohort was treatment-naive prior to thyroid surgery. TCRdb re-called the PCR reads via MiXCR. The table includes 6,600 or so clones, 25% to 40% detected once. Sequenced: tumor tissue. The source is a female donor with papillary thyroid cancer or a benign thyroid nodule (not recorded which). Some clones in this sample may be carry-over from other donors' samples.

V is TRBV11-2 and J is TRBJ2-3; 10 bases are shared with TRBD2. CDR3 length equals 16 residues. CDR1 SGHAT and CDR2 FQNNGV come from the germline V gene. Trimming cost V 5 bases and J 1 base; bases outside gene matches: 6. The CDR3 sequence is CASSRTSGVRTDTQYF. The CDR3 nucleotides read TGTGCCAGCAGCAGGACTAGCGGAGTACGCACAGATACGCAGTATTTT.

This clone qualifies as medium-sized. The chain carries TRBV19 and TRBJ2-7, with D possibly TRBD1 on 6 matching bases. Germline-derived CDR1 and CDR2 are LNHDA and SQIVND (reference sequence). V was shortened by 5 bases and J by 2 bases, with 22 bases between the two germline ends. The CDR3 sequence is 17 residues long. CDR3 residues: CASSQSKTGIIAYEQYF. The CDR3, as DNA: TGTGCCAGTAGTCAGAGTAAAACAGGGATAATAGCCTACGAGCAGTACTTC.

In this sample, this clone turned up a few times. This rearrangement joins TRBV18 to TRBJ2-7, with D possibly matching TRBD1 (5 bases). The germline V gene encodes CDR1 KGHSH and CDR2 LQKENI. CDR3 length equals 13 residues. Trimming took off 2 bases at V and 3 bases at J, with 8 bases between the two ends. The CDR3, as DNA: TGTGCCAGCTCACCATCAGACAGCTACGAGCAGTACTTC. The encoded protein is CASSPSDSYEQYF.

Sample share makes this clone medium-sized. The chain carries TRBV9 and TRBJ1-2; D remains unclear. From germline, CDR1 is SGDLS and CDR2 YYNGEE. Deletions cut 3 bases from V and 3 bases from J, with 12 bases between. The CDR3 has 14 amino acids. CDR3: CASSADGGYYGYTF. The DNA of the CDR3 is TGTGCCAGCAGCGCAGATGGCGGATACTATGGCTACACCTTC.

J is TRBJ1-1 and V is TRBV7-9; D is possibly TRBD1 (5 bases). This CDR3 contains 14 residues. In germline, CDR1 is SEHNR, CDR2 FQNEAQ (reference sequence). V was trimmed by 8 bases and J by 1 base, leaving 14 bases between them. The CDR3 spells CASVIGGGNTEAFF. The DNA for the CDR3 is TGTGCCAGCGTTATCGGCGGGGGGAACACTGAAGCTTTCTTT.

As to this clone: This clone may be a read error of a much larger clone one base away. The rearrangement joins TRBV5-5 to TRBJ2-7; D is possibly TRBD1 (5 bases). Trimming left V 7 bases short and J 3 bases short, with 17 bases between. The V gene's germline CDR1 is SGHKS and CDR2 YYEKEE (reference sequence). The CDR3 length is 14 residues. Here the CDR3 DNA reads TGTGCCAGCCGACTCAACAGGTTCCGCTACGAGCAGTACTTC. This codes for CASRLNRFRYEQYF.

The table lists this clone with a few counts. The rearrangement links TRBV28 to TRBJ2-1, with 8 bases lining up with TRBD2. The CDR3 contains 15 residues. The J segment lost 3 bases and the V segment lost 10 bases, leaving 11 bases of the junction unmatched. The V gene's germline CDR1 is MDHEN and CDR2 SYDVKM. The CDR3 bases are TGTGCCACCCGGACAGCGGGAGTTGGCTACAATGAGCAGTTCTTC. It yields the protein CATRTAGVGYNEQFF.

This clone was recorded only once. The CDR3 region has the DNA TGCAGTAACTTGGCGGACCCTAGCACAGATACGCAGTATTTT. Its protein product is CSNLADPSTDTQYF. This chain uses TRBV20-1 with TRBJ2-3, with D unclear. V lost 8 bases to trimming and J lost 0 bases, with 15 bases between them. Germline CDR1 and CDR2: DFQATT and SNEGSKA (reference sequence). The CDR3 has 14 amino acids.

The chain combines TRBV10-1 with TRBJ2-1; TRBD2 matches 14 bases. The CDR3 has 13 residues. J gave up 9 bases and V 10 bases, and 5 bases lay outside the gene matches. The germline V gene encodes CDR1 WNHNN and CDR2 SYGVQD (reference sequence). CDR3 nucleotides: TGCGCCACGGGGACTAGCGGGAGTGGTGAGCAGTTCTTC. Translating gives CATGTSGSGEQFF.

In its sample, this clone was seen once. CDR3 bases: TGCAGTGCTAAAGAGCCTAGCGGGAGTCGATTTCAGTTCTTC. Its translation: CSAKEPSGSRFQFF. J is TRBJ2-1 and V is TRBV20-1, with 10 bases lining up with TRBD2. This CDR3 spans 14 amino acids. In germline, CDR1 is DFQATT, CDR2 SNEGSKA (reference sequence). The V and J ends lost 4 bases and 13 bases, in that order; junction bases with no gene match: 13.

The V gene is TRBV5-5, the J gene TRBJ1-5; maybe TRBD1 (5 bases). Germline V CDR1 and CDR2: SGHKS, YYEKEE (reference sequence). The CDR3 loop spans 16 amino acids. Trimming pared 3 bases from V and 2 bases from J, leaving 15 bases between. In DNA form, the CDR3 reads TGTGCCAGCAGCTCAAGGGGAGGGACGTGCAATCAGCCCCAGCATTTT. Encoded protein: CASSSRGGTCNQPQHF.

The chain uses TRBV7-9 and TRBJ2-1; no definite D call. The V end lost 3 bases, the J end lost 10 bases, and 16 bases lay between the germline ends. The CDR3 is 14 residues long. Germline CDR1 reads SEHNR; CDR2 reads FQNEAQ (reference sequence). CDR3 nucleotides: TGTGCCAGCAGCTTCCTGGACCCTGGTAGCGAGCAGTTCTTC. This translates into CASSFLDPGSEQFF. Drawing the rest from reference TRBV7-9 and TRBJ2-1, the complete variable domain is DTGVSQNPRHKITKRGQNVTFRCDPISEHNRLYWYRQTLGQGPEFLTYFQNEAQLEKSRLLSDRFSAERPKGSFSTLEIQRTEQGDSAMYLCASSFLDPGSEQFFGPGTRLTVL.

This clone was recorded a few times. The rearrangement uses TRBV6-2 or TRBV6-3 and TRBJ2-5; 14 positions match TRBD2. CDR1 is MNHEY and CDR2 is SVGEGT in the germline V gene. The V segment lost 5 bases and the J segment 5 bases; nucleotides outside the gene matches: 13. This CDR3 contains 18 residues. This chain's CDR3 is CASSPGLGLAGGMETQYF. The CDR3 nucleotides read TGTGCCAGCAGTCCTGGATTAGGACTAGCGGGAGGAATGGAGACCCAGTACTTC.

This clone was counted ten times or more. V usage is TRBV5-4 and J usage is TRBJ2-2; 8 nucleotides agree with TRBD1. The V gene end was trimmed by 2 bases and the J gene end by 1 base; junction bases not matched to a gene: 4. This CDR3 is built from 16 residues. CDR1 and CDR2 (germline): SGHNT, YYREEE (reference sequence). CDR3 coding DNA: TGTGCCAGCAGCTTCGGCAGGGGGCAGAACACCGGGGAGCTGTTTTTT. Translating it yields CASSFGRGQNTGELFF.